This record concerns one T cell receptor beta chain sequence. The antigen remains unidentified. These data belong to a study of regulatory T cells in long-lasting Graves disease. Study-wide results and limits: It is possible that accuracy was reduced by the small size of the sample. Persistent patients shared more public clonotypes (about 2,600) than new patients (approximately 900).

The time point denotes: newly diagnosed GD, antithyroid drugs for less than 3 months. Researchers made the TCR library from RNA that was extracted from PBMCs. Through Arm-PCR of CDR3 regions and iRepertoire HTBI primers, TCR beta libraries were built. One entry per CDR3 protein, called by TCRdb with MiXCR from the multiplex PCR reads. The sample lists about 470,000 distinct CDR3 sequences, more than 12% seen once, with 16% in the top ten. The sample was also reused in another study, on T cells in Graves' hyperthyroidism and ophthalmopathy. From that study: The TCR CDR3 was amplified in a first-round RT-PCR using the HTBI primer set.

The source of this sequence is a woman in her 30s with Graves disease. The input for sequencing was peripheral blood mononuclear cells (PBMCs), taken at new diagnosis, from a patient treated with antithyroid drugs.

The CDR3 nucleotides are TGTGCCAGCAGTCAGGGACCCCCCGGGGAGCAGTTCTTC. Amino acids: CASSQGPPGEQFF. The chain recombines TRBV6-1 with TRBJ2-1; D might be TRBD1 or TRBD2, each matching 5 bases. The CDR3 extends over 13 amino acids. The V end lost 5 bases, the J end lost 10 bases, and 15 bases lay between the germline ends. Germline CDR1 MNHNS, CDR2 SASEGT.